The source of this T cell receptor beta chain is a study of blood T cell repertoires in COVID-19. Study in general: Samples representing acute and convalescent COVID-19 were sourced from the United States, Italy and Spain.

TCRdb's table, derived via immunoSEQ multiplex PCR, lists solely in-frame clones and lacks some. The profile covers some 130,000 clones, with roughly 80% appearing a single time and 15% to 20% taken by the ten largest. This CDR3 spans 15 amino acids. Germline CDR1 is MNHEY and CDR2 is SMNVEV (reference sequence). V shed 6 bases, J shed 1 base, and the junction held 3 bases outside the gene matches. Donors were grouped by their self-reported clinical history. The V and J genes are TRBV27 and TRBJ2-5, with 12 bases aligning to TRBD2. This receptor was taken from a man aged 25 to 40 who had recovered from COVID-19. Sequences were obtained from PBMCs or T cells enriched from blood (not recorded which). The CDR3 spells CASSRLAGAQETQYF. DNA for the CDR3: TGTGCCAGCAGCAGACTAGCGGGGGCCCAAGAGACCCAGTACTTC.